These 17 T cell receptor beta chains were sequenced from one sample in a study of early T cells in non-severe SARS-CoV-2 infection (dated by TCRdb to the early 2020s). The method behind the library was 5' RACE. Sequencing relied on a NextSeq 500. Through fastp at Q25 and MiXCR, TCRdb rebuilt clones from the public reads, retaining in-frame beta chains. A single entry per CDR3 protein holds the most common genes and DNA from its merged rows. Across this sample there are about 59,000 distinct CDR3 sequences, with around 12% seen only once. Jointly, the top ten make up roughly 1.4% of the sample. What was sequenced was whole blood. Every receptor here comes from an adult who was a healthcare worker with PCR-confirmed SARS-CoV-2 infection or an uninfected control (not recorded which).

This clonotype was observed many times. CDR3: CSASRLAGDLMHEQFF. In DNA form, the CDR3 reads TGCAGTGCTTCCCGACTAGCGGGGGACCTCATGCATGAGCAGTTCTTC. The chain links TRBV20-1 to TRBJ2-1; 12 bases agree with TRBD2. Germline CDR1 DFQATT, CDR2 SNEGSKA (reference sequence). The CDR3 consists of 16 residues. After removal of 5 bases from V and 8 bases from J, the junction contained 13 bases not matched to a gene.

In the case of this clonotype: Possible read error: a much larger clone is one base away. This CDR3 fails to terminate in the conserved phenylalanine or tryptophan, so it likely reflects a read error. V is TRBV2 and J is TRBJ2-3; 8 positions agree with TRBD2. CDR3 length: 14 residues. The germline CDR1 and CDR2 sequences are SNHLY and FYNNEI. Germline trimming cut 8 bases from V and 3 bases from J; bases unmatched to any gene: 7. In DNA, the CDR3 is TGTGCCAGCGTTCGCGGGGGGTTAACAGATACGCAGTATTTG. Amino acids: CASVRGGLTDTQYL.

The sample holds many counts of this clonotype. The V call is TRBV20-1, the J call TRBJ2-4; D may be TRBD2 (6 bases). Germline CDR1 reads DFQATT; CDR2 reads SNEGSKA (reference sequence). The CDR3 consists of 15 residues. V lost 1 base and J 6 bases, leaving 16 bases between the germline ends. The DNA for the CDR3 is TGCAGTGCTAGAGGGGTAAGGGGAGGTGGAAACATTCAGTACTTC. Encoded protein: CSARGVRGGGNIQYF.

The chain is built from TRBV21-1 and TRBJ1-1. TRBV21-1 is listed as a pseudogene. CDR3 length: 19 amino acids. CDR3: CASSKVLSEPDPPNTEAFF. The CDR3 DNA sequence: TGTGCCAGCAGCAAAGTGTTGTCGGAACCCGACCCTCCGAACACTGAAGCTTTCTTT.

In this sample, this clonotype turned up a few times. One end of the junction does not line up with germline, which may come from a read error. V gene TRBV6-2 or TRBV6-3 combines with J gene TRBJ1-4, with 8 positions matching TRBD1. The CDR3 loop spans 13 amino acids. Per germline, CDR1 MNHEY and CDR2 SVGEGT. The CDR3: CVSGAGTGRKLFF. The CDR3 nucleotides read TGTGTCAGCGGGGCCGGGACAGGAAGAAAACTGTTTTTT.

This clonotype was counted a few times. This rearrangement joins TRBV6-1 to TRBJ1-2, with 7 bases fitting TRBD1. The CDR3 is 12 residues long. V lost 8 bases to trimming and J lost 4 bases; unmatched junction nucleotides: 4. Germline assignment: CDR1 MNHNS and CDR2 SASEGT. CDR3 sequence: CASLGQTYGYTF. The DNA for the CDR3 is TGTGCCAGCTTGGGACAGACCTATGGCTACACCTTC.

The chain links TRBV2 to TRBJ2-7; 8 positions match TRBD1. CDR1 is SNHLY and CDR2 is FYNNEI in the germline V gene. This CDR3 spans 12 amino acids. J lost 6 bases, V lost 4 bases, and 2 bases had no gene match. The CDR3 protein is CASSVDRGEQYF. The CDR3 coding sequence is TGTGCCAGCAGTGTCGACAGGGGCGAGCAGTACTTC.

This clonotype was recorded many times. This chain joins TRBV5-5 and TRBJ2-7; D is unresolved. Trimming cost V 0 bases and J 2 bases, with 9 bases left between them. CDR3 size: 14 residues. The germline CDR1 and CDR2 sequences are SGHKS and YYEKEE (reference sequence). The CDR3, as DNA: TGTGCCAGCAGCTTGGGGTCGCAGGCCTACGAGCAGTACTTC. Translated: CASSLGSQAYEQYF.

The V call is TRBV6-2 or TRBV6-3, the J call TRBJ2-3, with D perhaps TRBD2 (7 bases). The V end was cut by 2 bases, the J end by 3 bases, with 15 bases between. Germline loops: CDR1 MNHEY, CDR2 SVGEGT. This CDR3 is 16 amino acids long. The CDR3 region has the DNA TGTGCCAGCAGTTACGGAGCGGGGAGGGGGACAGATACGCAGTATTTT. It codes for CASSYGAGRGTDTQYF.

This rearrangement joins TRBV7-9 to TRBJ2-5, with a possible D match to TRBD2 (6 bases). V gave up 6 bases and J gave up 4 bases, with 12 bases separating them. CDR1 is SEHNR and CDR2 is FQNEAQ in the germline V gene (reference sequence). The CDR3 is 13 residues long. CDR3 protein: CASRPGGTETQYF. In DNA, the CDR3 is TGTGCCAGCAGGCCCGGGGGTACAGAGACCCAGTACTTC.

This clonotype has just one count. Without the conserved terminal phenylalanine or tryptophan, this CDR3 likely stems from a read error. The chain is built from TRBV4-3 and TRBJ2-3; unclear D gene. The V end lost 1 base, the J end lost 2 bases, and 10 bases lay between the germline ends. The CDR3 contains 15 residues. CDR1 and CDR2 (germline): LGHNA, YSLEER. CDR3 residues: CASSQVTLDTDTQYL. CDR3 nucleotides: TGCGCCAGCAGCCAAGTCACTCTCGACACAGATACGCAGTATCTT.

This chain uses TRBV6-5 with TRBJ1-5; D gene unclear. Germline CDR1 reads MNHEY; CDR2 reads SVGAGI. V dropped 6 bases and J dropped 0 bases, with 9 bases sitting between them. The CDR3 is 14 residues long. Written as DNA, the CDR3 is TGTGCCAGCAGACGACAATATAGCAATCAGCCCCAGCATTTT. Residues: CASRRQYSNQPQHF.

This sequence joins TRBV6-5 and TRBJ2-5; a weak D match, TRBD2 (5 bases). Trimming cost V 10 bases and J 10 bases, with 10 bases left between them. Germline V gives CDR1 MNHEY, CDR2 SVGAGI. This CDR3 spans 9 amino acids. CDR3 nucleotides: TGTGCCAACAAGGAGGACCAGTACTTC. Translating it yields CANKEDQYF.

This clonotype was recorded at least ten times. The chain joins TRBV7-9 to TRBJ2-3; 10 bases match TRBD2. V shed 5 bases, J shed 5 bases, and the junction held 4 bases outside the gene matches. This CDR3 has 14 amino acids. Germline assignment: CDR1 SEHNR and CDR2 FQNEAQ (reference sequence). The CDR3 spells CASSLSGRGDTQYF. CDR3 bases: TGTGCCAGCAGCCTGAGCGGGAGGGGAGATACGCAGTATTTT.

This clonotype was observed a handful of times. J is TRBJ2-5 and V is TRBV20-1; 11 nucleotides match TRBD2. There are 14 residues in the CDR3. CDR1 is DFQATT and CDR2 is SNEGSKA in the germline V gene (reference sequence). The junction had 10 bases not matched to a gene; V was cut back by 3 bases and J by 10 bases. The CDR3 sequence: CSARPPSGGSIQYF. In DNA, the CDR3 is TGCAGTGCTAGGCCCCCTAGCGGGGGGTCCATCCAGTACTTC.

There are many counts of this clonotype. The chain couples TRBV5-5 to TRBJ1-1; 10 bases are a match to TRBD1. This CDR3 spans 15 amino acids. V was clipped by 3 bases and J by 4 bases; unmatched bases: 6. Germline V gene sequence: CDR1 SGHKS, CDR2 YYEKEE (reference sequence). CDR3: CASSWDRGFGTEAFF. CDR3 DNA sequence: TGTGCCAGCAGCTGGGACAGGGGTTTTGGCACTGAAGCTTTCTTT.

V gene TRBV28 combines with J gene TRBJ1-1; D unresolved. The CDR3 consists of 14 residues. Germline V gene sequence: CDR1 MDHEN, CDR2 SYDVKM. The V and J ends lost 5 bases and 5 bases respectively, with 15 bases between them. Written as DNA, the CDR3 is TGTGCCAGCAGTCTCCAAGGACTAAGGACTGAAGCTTTCTTT. This sequence encodes CASSLQGLRTEAFF.